The sequence of this TCR beta chain was determined in a study of cytotoxic CD8 clonotypes in ibrutinib-treated CLL. Study at large: Patients: roughly 11 relapsed/refractory, fewer than 16 treatment-naive, 17 IGHV unmutated.

Study-wide results and caveats: Among the clonotypes, public ones were uncommon and contracted or held stable on treatment.

The CDR3 has 15 amino acids. CDR1 and CDR2 from the germline V gene are SGHRS and YFSETQ. V lost 5 bases to trimming and J lost 0 bases; unmatched junction nucleotides: 4. Worth noting for this clone: Antigen specificity is unknown.

Repertoires were generated with immunoSEQ multiplex PCR, while TCRdb's copy carries only in-frame clones and drops some. The data hold approximately 190,000 clones, with about three quarters observed a single time. The sequence was obtained from a human donor with chronic lymphocytic leukemia. V usage is TRBV5-1 and J usage is TRBJ1-3; TRBD1 aligns across 8 bases. Sample: PBMCs, taken after 12 months of ibrutinib treatment. Here the CDR3 DNA reads TGCGCCAGCAGTCCAGGGGGCCCCTCTGGAAACACCATATATTTT. Translation: CASSPGGPSGNTIYF.